These 23 T cell receptor beta chains came from one sample sequenced in a study of blood T cell repertoires in COVID-19. Generated by immunoSEQ multiplex PCR, the TCRdb table keeps only in-frame clones and is missing some. The sample includes 200,000 to 250,000 clones, about four fifths of them seen just once. The sequenced sample was peripheral blood. The source is a man of 80 years or more with acute or convalescent COVID-19.

The gene calls are TRBV5-1 and TRBJ2-1; D might be TRBD2 (7 bases). From germline, CDR1 is SGHRS and CDR2 YFSETQ. There are 16 residues in the CDR3. Trimming pared 7 bases from V and 0 bases from J, leaving 17 bases between. This CDR3 reads CASHTRGGISYNEQFF. The CDR3 DNA follows: TGCGCCAGCCACACGAGGGGGGGAATCTCCTACAATGAGCAGTTCTTC.

This sequence joins TRBV28 and TRBJ1-5; 10 bases line up with TRBD1. Per the germline V gene, CDR1 is MDHEN and CDR2 is SYDVKM. The CDR3 totals 15 residues. The J segment lost 6 bases and the V segment lost 6 bases, leaving 8 bases of the junction unmatched. The DNA of the CDR3 is TGTGCCAGCAGACCCGTGACAGGGGGCTTTCAGCCCCAGCATTTT. Its protein product is CASRPVTGGFQPQHF.

The chain links TRBV11-2 to TRBJ1-2; the D is unclear. Between the trimmed V and J ends, which lost 3 bases and 2 bases, there was a span of 10 bases. From germline, CDR1 is SGHAT and CDR2 FQNNGV. The CDR3 consists of 14 residues. The CDR3 sequence: CASSFGGGNYGYTF. The CDR3 DNA reads TGTGCCAGCAGCTTCGGAGGCGGGAACTATGGCTACACCTTC. Full variable domain (remainder filled in from reference TRBV11-2 and TRBJ1-2): EAGVAQSPRYKIIEKRQSVAFWCNPISGHATLYWYQQILGQGPKLLIQFQNNGVVDDSQLPKDRFSAERLKGVDSTLKIQPAKLEDSAVYLCASSFGGGNYGYTFGSGTRLTVV.

CDR3 sequence reads: CASSTIRQALNDGYTF. Written as DNA, the CDR3 is TGTGCCAGCTCAACGATTCGACAGGCCCTCAACGATGGCTACACCTTC. J is TRBJ1-2 and V is TRBV18, with a weak D call TRBD1 (6 bases). CDR3 length equals 16 residues. V shed 5 bases and J shed 6 bases, with 22 bases lying between them. Germline assignment: CDR1 KGHSH and CDR2 LQKENI.

J is TRBJ2-5 and V is TRBV14; D perhaps matches TRBD1 (5 bases). The V end was cut by 4 bases, the J end by 7 bases, with 13 bases between. CDR1 is SGHDN and CDR2 is FVKESK in the germline V gene. The CDR3 extends over 13 amino acids. Written as DNA, the CDR3 is TGTGCCAGCAGCCCCCCAGGGCGGAGGACCCAGTACTTC. Encoded protein: CASSPPGRRTQYF.

The chain couples TRBV9 to TRBJ2-3; 8 nucleotides align to TRBD2. Germline lookup yields CDR1 SGDLS and CDR2 YYNGEE. The CDR3 sequence is 16 residues long. The trim removed 4 bases at V and 1 base at J, leaving 8 bases unmatched. The CDR3 is CASSPRLASRTDTQYF. For the CDR3, the DNA is TGTGCCAGCAGCCCCCGACTAGCGTCTCGCACAGATACGCAGTATTTT.

The chain has TRBV5-1 and TRBJ2-1; D is possibly TRBD2 (6 bases). Trimming cost V 4 bases and J 7 bases, with 15 bases left between them. The CDR3 spans 14 residues. Germline V lookup: CDR1 SGHRS, CDR2 YFSETQ. The CDR3 sequence is CASSGGGLLNEQFF. The DNA for the CDR3 is TGCGCCAGCAGCGGTGGGGGACTGTTGAATGAGCAGTTCTTC.

The chain uses TRBV5-1 and TRBJ2-2; TRBD2 agrees at 15 bases. Per germline, CDR1 SGHRS and CDR2 YFSETQ. The CDR3 covers 17 residues. V was pared by 1 base and J by 6 bases, with 4 bases of the junction left unmatched. The chain's CDR3 is CASSLWTSGRAAGELFF. Written as DNA, the CDR3 is TGCGCCAGCAGCTTGTGGACTAGCGGGAGGGCCGCCGGGGAGCTGTTTTTT.

The chain carries TRBV5-1 and TRBJ1-2; 8 bases match TRBD1. The CDR3 has 16 amino acids. Germline trimming cut 3 bases from V and 7 bases from J; bases unmatched to any gene: 14. Germline-derived CDR1 and CDR2 are SGHRS and YFSETQ. The CDR3 here is CASSSLGPGGSPGYTF. In DNA, the CDR3 is TGCGCCAGCAGCTCCTTGGGGCCAGGGGGCAGTCCTGGCTACACCTTC.

The chain has TRBV4-1 and TRBJ2-5, with 7 bases aligning to TRBD2. Germline assignment: CDR1 MGHRA and CDR2 YSYEKL. V gave up 7 bases and J gave up 5 bases; unmatched junction bases: 13. The CDR3 consists of 15 residues. The DNA of the CDR3 is TGCGCCAGCACGTCTAGATATGGGGAGGGGGAGACCCAGTACTTC. Its translation: CASTSRYGEGETQYF.

This chain connects TRBV6-5 to TRBJ1-1; D is possibly TRBD1 (5 bases). V was clipped by 0 bases and J by 2 bases, with 10 bases between them. Looked up from germline, CDR1 is MNHEY and CDR2 is SVGAGI. The CDR3 extends over 15 amino acids. The CDR3 region has the DNA TGTGCCAGCAGTTACTCGGTGACAGTTAACACTGAAGCTTTCTTT. It translates to CASSYSVTVNTEAFF.

This clone was found once. The chain couples TRBV7-9 to TRBJ2-1, with 8 bases matching TRBD2. J was trimmed by 3 bases and V by 4 bases; bases with no gene match: 11. CDR3 length: 17 residues. The germline CDR1 and CDR2 sequences are SEHNR and FQNEAQ (reference sequence). The CDR3 DNA reads as TGTGCCAGCAGCTCGCCCTATTTAGCGGGACTCTACAATGAGCAGTTCTTC. This encodes CASSSPYLAGLYNEQFF.

The chain carries TRBV19 and TRBJ2-3; no definite D call. Germline CDR1 reads LNHDA; CDR2 reads SQIVND (reference sequence). CDR3 size: 15 residues. V lost 6 bases and J lost 4, with 17 bases in between. The CDR3 here is CASRVTNTRADTQYF. In nucleotides, the CDR3 is TGTGCCAGTAGGGTCACTAACACCCGGGCAGATACGCAGTATTTT.

The rearrangement links TRBV28 to TRBJ2-7; TRBD1 aligns across 9 bases. The germline CDR1 and CDR2 sequences are MDHEN and SYDVKM. The length of the CDR3 is 15 residues. J lost 1 base, V lost 5 bases, and 6 bases had no gene match. DNA of the CDR3: TGTGCCAGCAGTAGACTGACAGGGGGATCCTACGAGCAGTACTTC. Its protein product is CASSRLTGGSYEQYF.

CDR3 sequence: CASSQYIRTSGRDEQFF. The CDR3 coding sequence is TGTGCCAGCAGCCAATATATTAGGACTAGCGGTAGAGATGAGCAGTTCTTC. This sequence joins TRBV14 and TRBJ2-1; 10 nucleotides match TRBD2. This CDR3 spans 17 amino acids. The V gene's germline CDR1 is SGHDN and CDR2 FVKESK. Trimming took 2 bases from V and 8 from J; bases not matched to a gene: 12.

This chain links TRBV18 with TRBJ1-3; weak D call: TRBD1 (5 bases). Germline CDR1 reads KGHSH; CDR2 reads LQKENI. The CDR3 loop spans 17 amino acids. V was clipped by 3 bases and J by 2 bases, with 17 bases between them. The CDR3 DNA follows: TGTGCCAGCTCACCTCGCGCGGGGGAAAGAGCTGGAAACACCATATATTTT. Protein product: CASSPRAGERAGNTIYF.

This clone has only a few counts. V usage is TRBV5-1 and J usage is TRBJ1-3, with 9 bases identical to TRBD1. CDR1 and CDR2 (germline): SGHRS, YFSETQ. This CDR3 spans 16 amino acids. V trimming: 5 bases; J trimming: 0 bases; junction bases outside the gene matches: 6. The CDR3 nucleotides are TGCGCCAGCAGTCGGACAGGGGTGGACTCTGGAAACACCATATATTTT. Its translation is CASSRTGVDSGNTIYF.

This clone was seen once. The CDR3 DNA reads TGTGCCAGCAGCGAGCACTCCACAGATACGCAGTATTTT. Translating gives CASSEHSTDTQYF. V usage is TRBV28 and J usage is TRBJ2-3; unclear D gene. This CDR3 region has 13 residues. Germline V gene data show CDR1 as MDHEN and CDR2 as SYDVKM. Trimming left V 6 bases short and J 2 bases short, with 9 bases between.

This chain links TRBV9 with TRBJ2-1, with a tentative D call TRBD2 (6 bases). V shed 0 bases and J shed 0 bases, with 13 bases lying between them. Per the germline V gene, CDR1 is SGDLS and CDR2 is YYNGEE. This CDR3 spans 17 amino acids. The chain's CDR3 is CASSVGRGLSSYNEQFF. In DNA form, the CDR3 reads TGTGCCAGCAGCGTAGGGCGGGGCTTGAGCTCCTACAATGAGCAGTTCTTC.

The chain is built from TRBV7-8 and TRBJ2-1; D perhaps matches TRBD2 (6 bases). The germline gives CDR1 SGHVS, CDR2 FQNEAQ. V was clipped by 0 bases and J by 7 bases, with 10 bases between them. The CDR3 consists of 14 residues. The CDR3 region has the DNA TGTGCCAGCAGCTTAGCGACTAGTCAGAATGAGCAGTTCTTC. Translated: CASSLATSQNEQFF.

J is TRBJ1-5 and V is TRBV18, with D uncertain. The CDR3 consists of 16 residues. V lost 1 base and J lost 6, with 16 bases in between. Germline V CDR1 and CDR2: KGHSH, LQKENI. The CDR3 bases are TGTGCCAGCTCACCACGTGCCCCCAGGCAGCTTCAGCCCCAGCATTTT. Translation gives CASSPRAPRQLQPQHF.

The chain uses TRBV5-1 and TRBJ2-1; 12 nucleotides match TRBD2. The CDR3 consists of 15 residues. Germline lookup yields CDR1 SGHRS and CDR2 YFSETQ. With V trimmed by 0 bases and J by 6 bases, 1 base remained unmatched. Here the CDR3 reads CASSLELAGGNEQFF. In nucleotides, the CDR3 is TGCGCCAGCAGCTTGGAACTAGCGGGAGGCAATGAGCAGTTCTTC.

The J gene is TRBJ2-7, the V gene TRBV4-1; tentative D call: TRBD1 (5 bases). This CDR3 has 14 amino acids. Germline CDR1 MGHRA, CDR2 YSYEKL. V lost 5 bases and J lost 0, with 11 bases in between. This CDR3 reads CASSYDRSSYEQYF. CDR3 DNA: TGCGCCAGCAGCTATGACAGAAGCTCCTACGAGCAGTACTTC.